Below are 22 T cell receptor beta chains sequenced from a single sample in a study of OX40 agonist ivuxolimab in advanced cancers. Some clones are missing from TCRdb's copy, which holds only in-frame ones; the method was immunoSEQ multiplex PCR. The table lists around 62,000 clones, approximately 82% of them singletons. Specimen: CD4+ or CD8+ T cells sorted from blood, collected in a trial of the OX40 agonist ivuxolimab. Receptors were obtained from an adult with an advanced solid tumor such as melanoma, head and neck, liver or kidney cancer.

The rearrangement links TRBV11-1 to TRBJ1-1; unclear D gene. V lost 11 bases and J lost 5, with 15 bases in between. Germline values: CDR1 SGHAT, CDR2 FQDESV (reference sequence). This CDR3 region has 12 residues. CDR3 sequence: CAVLSGPTEAFF. For the CDR3, the DNA is TGTGCCGTCCTCAGCGGGCCGACTGAAGCTTTCTTT. The full variable domain, rest sourced from reference TRBV11-1 and TRBJ1-1, is EAEVAQSPRYKITEKSQAVAFWCDPISGHATLYWYRQILGQGPELLVQFQDESVVDDSQLPKDRFSAERLKGVDSTLKIQPAELGDSAMYLCAVLSGPTEAFFGQGTRLTVV.

The V call is TRBV19, the J call TRBJ1-6, with D unclear. Per germline, CDR1 LNHDA and CDR2 SQIVND (reference sequence). The CDR3 has 16 amino acids. V was clipped by 4 bases and J by 9 bases, with 19 bases between them. This CDR3 is CASSSRRQVRISPLHF. The CDR3 region has the DNA TGTGCCAGTAGTAGCCGGCGGCAGGTTAGAATTTCACCCCTCCACTTT.

V usage is TRBV7-2 and J usage is TRBJ1-2; 8 bases fit TRBD1. The length of the CDR3 is 15 residues. The V segment lost 1 base and the J segment 7 bases; nucleotides outside the gene matches: 8. Germline lookup yields CDR1 SGHTA and CDR2 FQGNSA. The CDR3 sequence: CASSLVARQGSGYTF. The DNA for the CDR3 is TGTGCCAGCAGCTTAGTAGCGAGACAGGGGTCTGGCTACACCTTC.

The V and J genes are TRBV4-2 and TRBJ1-6; TRBD1 matches at 7 bases. CDR1 LGHNA and CDR2 YNFKEQ come from the germline V gene. The V and J ends lost 1 base and 10 bases, in that order; junction bases with no gene match: 10. The CDR3 is 16 residues long. DNA for the CDR3: TGTGCCAGCAGCCAAGCTGATGGACAGGTGCGCTCACCCCTCCACTTT. This gives the protein CASSQADGQVRSPLHF.

This clone has only one observation. The chain links TRBV9 to TRBJ2-5; 12 bases match TRBD2. Germline V CDR1 and CDR2: SGDLS, YYNGEE. CDR3 length: 17 amino acids. V gave up 0 bases and J gave up 0 bases; unmatched junction bases: 3. The chain's CDR3 is CASSVATSGGHQETQYF. The CDR3, as DNA: TGTGCCAGCAGCGTAGCTACTAGCGGGGGGCACCAAGAGACCCAGTACTTC.

This chain links TRBV4-2 with TRBJ2-7; D is unclear. Germline lookup yields CDR1 LGHNA and CDR2 YNFKEQ. Trimming pared 3 bases from V and 6 bases from J, leaving 9 bases between. This CDR3 is built from 12 residues. The CDR3 loop is CASSQVTGEQYF. The CDR3 bases are TGTGCCAGCAGCCAGGTCACGGGCGAGCAGTACTTC.

The rearrangement links TRBV4-1 to TRBJ1-1; D ambiguous. The CDR3 is 14 residues long. V shed 0 bases and J shed 3 bases, with 8 bases lying between them. The germline V gene has CDR1 MGHRA and CDR2 YSYEKL. The CDR3 spells CASSQDRKYTEAFF. The CDR3 DNA is TGCGCCAGCAGCCAAGATAGAAAATACACTGAAGCTTTCTTT.

The V gene is TRBV28, the J gene TRBJ1-1, with D unresolved. The V and J ends lost 7 bases and 5 bases respectively, with 11 bases between them. CDR1 is MDHEN and CDR2 is SYDVKM in the germline V gene. This CDR3 comprises 12 residues. The CDR3 DNA follows: TGTGCCAGCACTTCCGCCGGGACTGAAGCTTTCTTT. Its translation is CASTSAGTEAFF.

CDR3 sequence (DNA): TGTGCCAGCAGCTTGGATCCCGAGCAGTACTTC. The encoded protein is CASSLDPEQYF. V and J are TRBV5-4 and TRBJ2-7; D is undetermined. Germline CDR1 reads SGHNT; CDR2 reads YYREEE (reference sequence). The length of the CDR3 is 11 residues. The germline V and J ends were trimmed by 0 bases and 6 bases, with 4 bases remaining between them.

In its sample, this clone was seen once. The V gene is TRBV10-3, the J gene TRBJ1-1, with D possibly being TRBD1 (6 bases). CDR3 length equals 15 residues. V was cut by 2 bases and J by 2 bases, with 12 bases left in between. Germline CDR1 is ENHRY and CDR2 is SYGVKD. As DNA, the CDR3 is TGTGCCATCAGTGAGAAGAGGACAGTTAACACTGAAGCTTTCTTT. It translates to CAISEKRTVNTEAFF.

Only a few counts were recorded for this clone. V is TRBV5-1 and J is TRBJ2-3; D unclear. V was trimmed by 0 bases and J by 2 bases, leaving 7 bases between them. CDR1 SGHRS and CDR2 YFSETQ come from the germline V gene. The CDR3 loop spans 14 amino acids. CDR3 nucleotide sequence: TGCGCCAGCAGCTTGGGGCAGACCACAGATACGCAGTATTTT. Residues: CASSLGQTTDTQYF.

This clone was counted only a few times. The chain is built from TRBV11-2 and TRBJ2-7; weak D call: TRBD1 (5 bases). Germline V gene data show CDR1 as SGHAT and CDR2 as FQNNGV. This CDR3 has 14 amino acids. The V and J ends lost 0 bases and 6 bases respectively, with 12 bases between them. The CDR3 nucleotides are TGTGCCAGCAGCTTAGATCCGGATAGGGGCGAGCAGTACTTC. Translating gives CASSLDPDRGEQYF.

The rearrangement uses TRBV6-1 and TRBJ1-1; D gene unclear. The CDR3 length is 11 residues. Trimming left V 2 bases short and J 8 bases short, with 6 bases between. Germline V gene data show CDR1 as MNHNS and CDR2 as SASEGT. This CDR3 reads CASSEKREAFF. The CDR3 nucleotides are TGTGCCAGCAGTGAAAAGCGCGAAGCTTTCTTT.

The chain joins TRBV18 to TRBJ1-2; TRBD1 is a possible D gene (6 bases). The CDR3 runs 14 residues. The germline V and J ends were trimmed by 3 bases and 3 bases, with 11 bases remaining between them. Germline lookup yields CDR1 KGHSH and CDR2 LQKENI. The CDR3 sequence is CASSPRQAYYGYTF. The CDR3 coding sequence is TGTGCCAGCTCACCCCGACAGGCCTACTATGGCTACACCTTC.

The V and J genes are TRBV28 and TRBJ2-7; 9 bases are a match to TRBD1. The CDR3 spans 15 residues. The V gene end was trimmed by 6 bases and the J gene end by 2 bases; junction bases not matched to a gene: 8. Germline loops: CDR1 MDHEN, CDR2 SYDVKM. CDR3 residues: CASRTPGQGAYEQYF. As DNA, the CDR3 is TGTGCCAGCAGGACCCCGGGACAGGGTGCCTACGAGCAGTACTTC.

V gene TRBV21-1 combines with J gene TRBJ1-5. TRBV21-1 is marked as a pseudogene. This CDR3 is built from 14 residues. The CDR3 region has the DNA TGTGCCAGCCTCCGGACGGCCAGTAATCAGCCCCAGCATTTT. Amino acids: CASLRTASNQPQHF.

The chain employs TRBV19 and TRBJ1-5; D is possibly TRBD1 (5 bases). CDR1 and CDR2 (germline): LNHDA, SQIVND (reference sequence). V was pared by 6 bases and J by 4 bases, with 16 bases between. This CDR3 has 15 amino acids. In nucleotides, the CDR3 is TGTGCCAGTAGAGGGACTCTTATCAGGAATCAGCCCCAGCATTTT. This codes for CASRGTLIRNQPQHF.

The V call is TRBV15, the J call TRBJ1-1; possibly TRBD1 for D (5 bases). The V gene's germline CDR1 is LNHNV and CDR2 YYDKDF (reference sequence). This CDR3 has 16 residues. V gave up 0 bases and J gave up 1 base, with 12 bases separating them. This chain's CDR3 is CATSRDQVGGNTEAFF. CDR3 nucleotide sequence: TGTGCCACCAGCAGAGATCAAGTTGGGGGGAACACTGAAGCTTTCTTT.

This chain uses TRBV5-1 with TRBJ1-5, with 7 bases fitting TRBD1. V was clipped by 4 bases and J by 0 bases; unmatched bases: 4. This CDR3 has 15 amino acids. The germline gives CDR1 SGHRS, CDR2 YFSETQ. CDR3 region: CASSPTGLSNQPQHF. CDR3 DNA sequence: TGCGCCAGCAGCCCGACAGGGCTTAGCAATCAGCCCCAGCATTTT.

CDR3 sequence: CASSVASDQNEQFF. The CDR3 coding sequence is TGTGCCAGCAGCGTCGCTAGCGATCAGAATGAGCAGTTCTTC. The chain uses TRBV9 and TRBJ2-1, with D maybe TRBD2 (6 bases). The germline gives CDR1 SGDLS, CDR2 YYNGEE. This CDR3 comprises 14 residues. The V end was cut by 2 bases, the J end by 7 bases, with 13 bases between.

The chain is built from TRBV5-6 and TRBJ2-5; D is perhaps TRBD2 (5 bases). V shed 3 bases and J shed 1 base, with 7 bases lying between them. The V gene's germline CDR1 is SGHDT and CDR2 YYEEEE. This CDR3 spans 13 amino acids. This chain's CDR3 is CASSSGLQETQYF. DNA of the CDR3: TGTGCCAGCAGCTCCGGACTCCAAGAGACCCAGTACTTC.

This clone was counted once. The chain uses TRBV2 and TRBJ1-4; D gene ambiguous. Trimming stripped 1 base from V and 5 bases from J, with 8 bases between. CDR3 length: 14 amino acids. Germline-derived CDR1 and CDR2 are SNHLY and FYNNEI. CDR3: CASSEGTGNEKLFF. CDR3 sequence (DNA): TGTGCCAGCAGTGAAGGGACGGGGAATGAAAAACTGTTTTTT.